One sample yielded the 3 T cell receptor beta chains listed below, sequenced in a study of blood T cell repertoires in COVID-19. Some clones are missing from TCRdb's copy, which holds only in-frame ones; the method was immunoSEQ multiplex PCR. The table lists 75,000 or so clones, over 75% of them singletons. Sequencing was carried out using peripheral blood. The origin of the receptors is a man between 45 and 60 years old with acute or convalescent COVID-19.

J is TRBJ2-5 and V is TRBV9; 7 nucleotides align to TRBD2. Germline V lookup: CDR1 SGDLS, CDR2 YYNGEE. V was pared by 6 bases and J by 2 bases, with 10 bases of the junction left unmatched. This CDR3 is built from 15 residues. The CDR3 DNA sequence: TGTGCCAGCAACCCGGAGGGAGGGTGGCAAGAGACCCAGTACTTC. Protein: CASNPEGGWQETQYF.

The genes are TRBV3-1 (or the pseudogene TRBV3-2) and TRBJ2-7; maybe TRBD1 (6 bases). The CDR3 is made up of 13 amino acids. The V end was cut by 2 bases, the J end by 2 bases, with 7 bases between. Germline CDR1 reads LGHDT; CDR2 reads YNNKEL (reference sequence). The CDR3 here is CASSQWGPYEQYF. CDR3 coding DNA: TGTGCCAGCAGCCAATGGGGGCCCTACGAGCAGTACTTC.

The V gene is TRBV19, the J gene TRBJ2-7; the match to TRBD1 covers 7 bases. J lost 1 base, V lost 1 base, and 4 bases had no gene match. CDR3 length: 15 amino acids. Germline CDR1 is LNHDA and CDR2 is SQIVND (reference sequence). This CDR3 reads CASSIGGGLSYEQYF. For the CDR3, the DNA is TGTGCCAGTAGTATAGGAGGGGGCTTATCCTACGAGCAGTACTTC.